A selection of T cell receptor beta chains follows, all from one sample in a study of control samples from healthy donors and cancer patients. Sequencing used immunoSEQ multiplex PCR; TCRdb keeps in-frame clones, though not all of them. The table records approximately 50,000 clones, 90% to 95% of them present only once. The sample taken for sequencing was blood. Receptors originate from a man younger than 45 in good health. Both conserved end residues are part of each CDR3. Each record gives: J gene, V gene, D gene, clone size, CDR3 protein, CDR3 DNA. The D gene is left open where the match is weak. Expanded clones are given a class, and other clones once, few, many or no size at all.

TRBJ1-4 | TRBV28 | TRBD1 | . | CASRQGGGSNEKLFF | TGTGCCAGCAGACAAGGGGGCGGATCTAATGAAAAACTGTTTTTT
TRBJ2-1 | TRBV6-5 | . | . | CASKGGVEQFF | TGTGCCAGCAAAGGAGGGGTTGAGCAGTTCTTC
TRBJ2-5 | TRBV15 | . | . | CATSRDNGGGETQYF | TGTGCCACCAGCAGAGATAATGGGGGCGGGGAGACCCAGTACTTC
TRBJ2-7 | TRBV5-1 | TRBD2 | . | CASSLGREFVYEQYF | TGCGCCAGCAGCTTGGGGCGGGAGTTTGTCTACGAGCAGTACTTC
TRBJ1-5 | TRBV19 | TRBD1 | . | CASEDRVNRPQHF | TGTGCCAGCGAAGACAGGGTCAATCGGCCCCAGCATTTT
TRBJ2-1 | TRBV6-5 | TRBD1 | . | CASSPRDRGNNEQFF | TGTGCCAGCAGTCCCCGGGACAGGGGTAACAATGAGCAGTTCTTC
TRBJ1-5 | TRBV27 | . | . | CASSLSLGNQPQHF | TGTGCCAGCAGTTTATCGTTGGGGAATCAGCCCCAGCATTTT
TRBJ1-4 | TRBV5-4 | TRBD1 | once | CASSLDRGTEKLFF | TGTGCCAGCAGCTTGGACAGGGGTACGGAAAAACTGTTTTTT
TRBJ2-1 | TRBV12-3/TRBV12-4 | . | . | CASSQQGEQFF | TGTGCCAGCAGTCAACAGGGAGAGCAGTTCTTC
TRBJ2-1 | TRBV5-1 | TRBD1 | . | CASRPGTGVNEQFF | TGCGCCAGCAGACCCGGGACAGGGGTCAATGAGCAGTTCTTC
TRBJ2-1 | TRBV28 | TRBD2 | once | CASSSGLAFF | TGTGCCAGCAGCTCGGGACTAGCGTTCTTC